Only one count was recorded for the clone carrying this TCR beta chain. The antigen is undetermined. The J segment lost 4 bases and the V segment lost 7 bases, leaving 6 bases of the junction unmatched. Germline V gives CDR1 MNHEY, CDR2 SVGAGI. This CDR3 has 15 amino acids. This entry is derived from a study of cytomegalovirus exposure and HLA in healthy donors. 13 Jbeta primers and 60 Vbeta primers were used for the PCR. The protocol was immunoSEQ multiplex PCR, while the TCRdb copy is restricted to in-frame clones and leaves out a portion. The table records some 110,000 clones, roughly three quarters of them present only once. Overall study results and limits: Cytomegalovirus status was reportedly diagnosed by the classifier with high specificity and sensitivity. HLA restriction was apparent for most CMV-associated TCR beta chains in a later analysis.

Material: PBMCs. The receptor was isolated from a woman under 30 in good health and CMV-seropositive. The chain is built from TRBV6-5 and TRBJ2-1; TRBD2 agrees at 11 bases. The CDR3 reads CASTLGLAEYNEQFF. CDR3 sequence (DNA): TGTGCCAGCACCCTGGGACTAGCGGAATACAATGAGCAGTTCTTC.